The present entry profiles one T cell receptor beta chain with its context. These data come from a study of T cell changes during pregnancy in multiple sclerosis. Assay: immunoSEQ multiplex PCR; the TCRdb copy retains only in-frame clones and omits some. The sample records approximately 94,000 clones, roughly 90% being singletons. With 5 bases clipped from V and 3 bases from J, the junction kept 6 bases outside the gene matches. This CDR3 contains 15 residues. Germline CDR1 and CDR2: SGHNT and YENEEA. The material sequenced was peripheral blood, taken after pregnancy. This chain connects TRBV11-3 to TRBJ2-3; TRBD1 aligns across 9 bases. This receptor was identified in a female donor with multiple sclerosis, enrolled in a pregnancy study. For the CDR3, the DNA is TGTGCCAGCAGCAGCTGGGACAGGGAAACAGATACGCAGTATTTT. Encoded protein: CASSSWDRETDTQYF. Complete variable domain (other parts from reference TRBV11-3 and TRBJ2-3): EAGVVQSPRYKIIEKKQPVAFWCNPISGHNTLYWYLQNLGQGPELLIRYENEEAVDDSQLPKDRFSAERLKGVDSTLKIQPAELGDSAVYLCASSSWDRETDTQYFGPGTRLTVL.